This T cell receptor beta chain comes out of a study of shared clonotypes between healthy human individuals. Turning to the study itself: For every donor, three CD4 naive, three CD4 memory, two CD8 naive and one CD8 memory plates were used. Study-wide findings and caveats: Generally, naive subsets came out with larger estimated richness than memory subsets. A handful of donors had roughly 5% of their naive CD4 clonotypes in common.

CD45RO-negative, CCR7-selected cells formed the naive CD8 fraction, which excluded terminally differentiated effector memory CD45RA+ cells. Looked up from germline, CDR1 is SQVTM and CDR2 is ANQGSEA. The CDR3 spans 13 residues. The germline V and J ends were trimmed by 4 bases and 0 bases, with 8 bases remaining between them. Comments on this clone: Its antigen is unidentified.

Here immunoSEQ multiplex PCR was the method, and the copy in TCRdb shows in-frame clones only, minus some. Of 630,000 or so clones in the sample, about 98% were seen once. The sequenced sample was naive CD8+ T cells sorted from blood. This rearrangement joins TRBV29-1 to TRBJ2-3; D ambiguous. The sequence came from a man under 40 in good health. The CDR3 reads CSVVGPSTDTQYF. For the CDR3, the DNA is TGCAGCGTTGTAGGGCCGAGCACAGATACGCAGTATTTT.